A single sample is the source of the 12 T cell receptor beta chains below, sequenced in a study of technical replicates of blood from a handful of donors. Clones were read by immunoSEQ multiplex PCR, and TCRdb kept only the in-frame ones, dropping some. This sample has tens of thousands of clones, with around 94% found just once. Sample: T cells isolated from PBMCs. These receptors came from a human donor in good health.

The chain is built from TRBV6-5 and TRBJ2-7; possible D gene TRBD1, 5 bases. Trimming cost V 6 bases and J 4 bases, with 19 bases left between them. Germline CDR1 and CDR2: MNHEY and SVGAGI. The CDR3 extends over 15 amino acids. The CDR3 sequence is CASRYEYGQLYEQYF. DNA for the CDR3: TGTGCCAGCAGGTATGAATACGGACAATTATACGAGCAGTACTTC.

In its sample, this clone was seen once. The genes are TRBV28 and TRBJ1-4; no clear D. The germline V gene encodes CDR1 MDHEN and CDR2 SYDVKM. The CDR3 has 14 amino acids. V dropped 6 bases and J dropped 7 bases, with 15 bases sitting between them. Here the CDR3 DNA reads TGTGCCAGCAGAACGGACTTGGGGAGTGAAAAACTGTTTTTT. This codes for CASRTDLGSEKLFF.

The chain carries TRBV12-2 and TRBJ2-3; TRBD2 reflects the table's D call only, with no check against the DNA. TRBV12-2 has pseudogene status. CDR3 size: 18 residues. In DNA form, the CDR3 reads TGTGCAAGTCGCTTAGAGGGGACTAGCGGGGACCTCACAGATACGCAGTATTTT. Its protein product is CASRLEGTSGDLTDTQYF.

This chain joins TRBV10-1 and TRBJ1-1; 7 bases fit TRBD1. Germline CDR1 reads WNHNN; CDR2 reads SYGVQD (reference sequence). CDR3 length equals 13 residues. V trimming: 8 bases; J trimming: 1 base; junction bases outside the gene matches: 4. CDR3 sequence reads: CASSGQPNTEAFF. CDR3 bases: TGCGCCAGCTCGGGACAGCCGAACACTGAAGCTTTCTTT.

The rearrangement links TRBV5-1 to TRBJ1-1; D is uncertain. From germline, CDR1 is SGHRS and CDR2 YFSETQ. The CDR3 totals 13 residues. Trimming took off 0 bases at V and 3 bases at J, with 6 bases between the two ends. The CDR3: CASSLDGDTEAFF. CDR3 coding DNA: TGCGCCAGCAGCTTGGACGGGGACACTGAAGCTTTCTTT.

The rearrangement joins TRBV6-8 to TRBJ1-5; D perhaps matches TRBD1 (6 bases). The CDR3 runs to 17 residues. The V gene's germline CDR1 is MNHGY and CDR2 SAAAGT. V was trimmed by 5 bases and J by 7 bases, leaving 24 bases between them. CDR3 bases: TGTGCCAGCAGTGGCCAGCCCCAAACAGGGCGAGGCCAGCCCCAGCATTTT. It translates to CASSGQPQTGRGQPQHF.

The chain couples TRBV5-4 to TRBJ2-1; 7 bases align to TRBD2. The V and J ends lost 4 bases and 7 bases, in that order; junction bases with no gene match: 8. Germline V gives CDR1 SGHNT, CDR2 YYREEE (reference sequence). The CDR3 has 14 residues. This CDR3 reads CASSPLIAGNEQFF. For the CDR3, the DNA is TGTGCCAGCAGCCCCTTGATAGCGGGTAATGAGCAGTTCTTC.

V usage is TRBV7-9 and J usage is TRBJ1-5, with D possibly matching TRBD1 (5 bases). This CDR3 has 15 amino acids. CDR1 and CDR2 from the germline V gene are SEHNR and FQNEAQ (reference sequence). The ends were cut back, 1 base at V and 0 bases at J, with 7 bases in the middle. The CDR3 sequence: CASSLDGASNQPQHF. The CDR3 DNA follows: TGTGCCAGCAGCTTAGATGGGGCTAGCAATCAGCCCCAGCATTTT.

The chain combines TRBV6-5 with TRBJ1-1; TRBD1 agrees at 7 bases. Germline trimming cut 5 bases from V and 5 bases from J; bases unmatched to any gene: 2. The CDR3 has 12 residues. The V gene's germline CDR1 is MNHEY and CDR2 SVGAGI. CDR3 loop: CASSATGTEAFF. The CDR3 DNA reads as TGTGCCAGCAGTGCGACAGGGACTGAAGCTTTCTTT.

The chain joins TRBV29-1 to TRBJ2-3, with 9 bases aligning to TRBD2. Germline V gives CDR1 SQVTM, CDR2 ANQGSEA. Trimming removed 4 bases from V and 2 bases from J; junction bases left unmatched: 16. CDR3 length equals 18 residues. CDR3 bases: TGCAGCGTTGTACCCCCACGGGGGCTAGCGGGATACACAGATACGCAGTATTTT. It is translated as CSVVPPRGLAGYTDTQYF.

As DNA, the CDR3 is TGTGCCAGCAGTTTGGGACTAGCGGGAACTAATGAGCAGTTCTTC. Its protein product is CASSLGLAGTNEQFF. The rearrangement links TRBV27 to TRBJ2-1; 13 positions match TRBD2. Unmatched junction bases numbered 3, after V lost 3 bases and J lost 7 bases. The CDR3 contains 15 residues. Germline V gene lookup returns CDR1 MNHEY and CDR2 SMNVEV (reference sequence).

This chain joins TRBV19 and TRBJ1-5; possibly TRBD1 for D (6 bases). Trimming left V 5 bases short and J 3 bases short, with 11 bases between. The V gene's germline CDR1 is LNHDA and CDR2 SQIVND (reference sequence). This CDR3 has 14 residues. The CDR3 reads CASSPDSDNQPQHF. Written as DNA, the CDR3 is TGTGCCAGTAGTCCGGACAGCGACAATCAGCCCCAGCATTTT.